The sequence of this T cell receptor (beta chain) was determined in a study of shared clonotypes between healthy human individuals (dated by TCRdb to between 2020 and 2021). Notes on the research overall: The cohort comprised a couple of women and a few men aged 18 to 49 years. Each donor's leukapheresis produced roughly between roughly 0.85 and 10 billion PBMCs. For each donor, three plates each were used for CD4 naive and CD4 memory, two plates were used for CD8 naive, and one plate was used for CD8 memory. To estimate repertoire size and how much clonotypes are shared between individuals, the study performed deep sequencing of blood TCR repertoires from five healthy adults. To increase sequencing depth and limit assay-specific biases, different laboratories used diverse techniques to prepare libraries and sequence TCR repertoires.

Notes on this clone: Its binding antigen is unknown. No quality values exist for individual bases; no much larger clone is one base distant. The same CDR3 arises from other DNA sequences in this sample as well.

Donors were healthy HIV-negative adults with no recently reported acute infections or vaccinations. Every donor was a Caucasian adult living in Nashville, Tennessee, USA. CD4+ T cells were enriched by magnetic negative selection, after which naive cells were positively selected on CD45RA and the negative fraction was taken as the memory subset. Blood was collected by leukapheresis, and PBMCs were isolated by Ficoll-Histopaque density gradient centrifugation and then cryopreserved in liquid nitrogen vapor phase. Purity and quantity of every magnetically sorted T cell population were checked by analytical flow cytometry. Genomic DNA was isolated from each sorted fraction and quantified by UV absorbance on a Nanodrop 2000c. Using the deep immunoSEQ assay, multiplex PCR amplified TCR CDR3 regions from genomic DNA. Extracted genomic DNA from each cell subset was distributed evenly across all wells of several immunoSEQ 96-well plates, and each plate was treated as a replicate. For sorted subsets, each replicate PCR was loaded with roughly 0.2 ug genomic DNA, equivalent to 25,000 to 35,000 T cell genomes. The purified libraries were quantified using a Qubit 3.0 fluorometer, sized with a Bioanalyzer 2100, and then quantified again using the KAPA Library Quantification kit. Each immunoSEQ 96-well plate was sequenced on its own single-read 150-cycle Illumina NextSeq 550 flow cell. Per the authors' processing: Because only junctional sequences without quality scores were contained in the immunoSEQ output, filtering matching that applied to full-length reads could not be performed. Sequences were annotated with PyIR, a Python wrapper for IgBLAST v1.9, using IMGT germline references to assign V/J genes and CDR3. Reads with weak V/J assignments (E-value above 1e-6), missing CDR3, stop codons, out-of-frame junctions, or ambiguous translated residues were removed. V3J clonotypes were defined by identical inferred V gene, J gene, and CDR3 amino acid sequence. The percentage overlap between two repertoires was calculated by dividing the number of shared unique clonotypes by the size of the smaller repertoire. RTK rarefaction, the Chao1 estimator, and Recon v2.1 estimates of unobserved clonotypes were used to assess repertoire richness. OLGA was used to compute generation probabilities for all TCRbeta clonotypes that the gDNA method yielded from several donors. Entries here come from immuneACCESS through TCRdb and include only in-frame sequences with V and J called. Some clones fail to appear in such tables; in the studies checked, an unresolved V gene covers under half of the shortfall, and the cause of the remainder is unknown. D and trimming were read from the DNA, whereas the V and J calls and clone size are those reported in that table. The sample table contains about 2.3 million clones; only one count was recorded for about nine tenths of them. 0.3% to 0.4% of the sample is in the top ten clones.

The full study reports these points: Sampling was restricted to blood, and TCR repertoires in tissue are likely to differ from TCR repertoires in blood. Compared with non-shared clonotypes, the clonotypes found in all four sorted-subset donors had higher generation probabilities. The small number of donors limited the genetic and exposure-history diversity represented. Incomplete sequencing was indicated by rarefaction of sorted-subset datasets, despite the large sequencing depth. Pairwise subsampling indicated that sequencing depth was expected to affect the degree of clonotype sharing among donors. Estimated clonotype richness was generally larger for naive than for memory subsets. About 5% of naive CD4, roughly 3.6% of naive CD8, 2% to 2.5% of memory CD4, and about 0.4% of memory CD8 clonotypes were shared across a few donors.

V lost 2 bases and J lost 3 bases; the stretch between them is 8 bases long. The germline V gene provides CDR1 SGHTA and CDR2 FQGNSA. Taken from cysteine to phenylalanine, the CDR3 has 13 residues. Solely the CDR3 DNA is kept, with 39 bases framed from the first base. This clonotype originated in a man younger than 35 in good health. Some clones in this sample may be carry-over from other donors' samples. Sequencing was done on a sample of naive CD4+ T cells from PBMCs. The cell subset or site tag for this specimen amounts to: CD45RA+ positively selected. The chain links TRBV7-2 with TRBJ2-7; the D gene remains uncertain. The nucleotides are TGTGCCAGCAGCTTATCCCGTAACTACGAGCAGTACTTC. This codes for CASSLSRNYEQYF.